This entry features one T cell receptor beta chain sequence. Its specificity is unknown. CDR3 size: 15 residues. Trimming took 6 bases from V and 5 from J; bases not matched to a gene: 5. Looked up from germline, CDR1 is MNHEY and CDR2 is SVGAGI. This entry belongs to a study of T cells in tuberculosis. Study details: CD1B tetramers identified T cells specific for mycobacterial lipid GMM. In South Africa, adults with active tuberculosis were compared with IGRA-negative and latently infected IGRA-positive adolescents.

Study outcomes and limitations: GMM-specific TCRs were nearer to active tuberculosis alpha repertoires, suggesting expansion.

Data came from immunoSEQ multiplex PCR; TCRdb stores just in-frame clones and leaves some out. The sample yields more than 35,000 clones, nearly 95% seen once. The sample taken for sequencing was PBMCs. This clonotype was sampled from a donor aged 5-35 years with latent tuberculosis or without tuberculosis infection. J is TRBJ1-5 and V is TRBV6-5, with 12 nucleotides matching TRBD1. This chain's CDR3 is CASSSGTGGDQPQHF. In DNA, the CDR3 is TGTGCCAGCAGCAGCGGGACAGGGGGCGATCAGCCCCAGCATTTT.